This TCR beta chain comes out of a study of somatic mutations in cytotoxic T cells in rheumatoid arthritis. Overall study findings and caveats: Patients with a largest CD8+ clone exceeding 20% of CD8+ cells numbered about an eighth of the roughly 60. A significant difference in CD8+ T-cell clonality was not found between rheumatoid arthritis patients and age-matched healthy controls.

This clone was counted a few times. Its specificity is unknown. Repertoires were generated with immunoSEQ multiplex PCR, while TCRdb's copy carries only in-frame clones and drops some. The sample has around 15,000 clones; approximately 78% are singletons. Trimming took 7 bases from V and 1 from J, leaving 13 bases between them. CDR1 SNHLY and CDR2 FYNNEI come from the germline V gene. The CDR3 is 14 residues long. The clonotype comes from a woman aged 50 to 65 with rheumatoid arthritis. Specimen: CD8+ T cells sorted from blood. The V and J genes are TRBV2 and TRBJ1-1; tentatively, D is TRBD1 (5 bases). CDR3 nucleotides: TGTGCCAGCACGGGGTACGGGGGGAACACTGAAGCTTTCTTT. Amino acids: CASTGYGGNTEAFF. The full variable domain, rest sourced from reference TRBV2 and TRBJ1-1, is EPEVTQTPSHQVTQMGQEVILRCVPISNHLYFYWYRQILGQKVEFLVSFYNNEISEKSEIFDDQFSVERPDGSNFTLKIRSTKLEDSAMYFCASTGYGGNTEAFFGQGTRLTVV.